This T cell receptor beta chain appears in the sequencing data of a study of neurological immune-mediated disorders. TCRdb redid the calling of the 5' RACE reads with MiXCR, one entry per CDR3 protein. The sample includes tens of thousands of distinct CDR3 sequences, under 13% of them seen just once. The germline CDR1 and CDR2 sequences are KGHDR and SFDVKD. This CDR3 comprises 12 residues. Points from the study as a whole: CDR3 amino acid sequences of expanded clones were not shared across subjects, a result suggesting private repertoires in all groups.

Details on this clonotype: Its matching antigen is unknown. The junction and the germline gene differ at one end; a read error may be behind it.

2 million PBMCs stored at -80 C were the source of the unsorted libraries. The specimen sequenced was PBMCs. The receptor was derived from a woman between 40 and 50 years old with HTLV-1-associated myelopathy (HAM/TSP). The chain uses TRBV24-1 and TRBJ2-3; D ambiguous. CDR3: CATSEVGITQYF. Written as DNA, the CDR3 is TGTGCAACCAGTGAGGTGGGAATAACGCAGTATTTT.